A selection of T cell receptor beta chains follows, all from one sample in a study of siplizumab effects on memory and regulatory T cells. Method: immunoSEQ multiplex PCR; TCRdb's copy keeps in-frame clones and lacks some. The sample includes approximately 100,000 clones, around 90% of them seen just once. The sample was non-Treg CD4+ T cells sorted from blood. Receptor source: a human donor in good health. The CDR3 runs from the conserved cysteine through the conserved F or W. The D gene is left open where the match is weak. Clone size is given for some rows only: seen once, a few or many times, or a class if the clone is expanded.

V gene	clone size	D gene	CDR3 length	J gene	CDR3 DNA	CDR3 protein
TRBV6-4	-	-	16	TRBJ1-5	TGTGCCAGCAGTGTCCCAACAGGAGGGGGGAATCAGCCCCAGCATTTT	CASSVPTGGGNQPQHF
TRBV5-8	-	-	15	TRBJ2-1	TGTGCCAGCAGCTTGGCCGGACAGAGGTACAATGAGCAGTTCTTC	CASSLAGQRYNEQFF
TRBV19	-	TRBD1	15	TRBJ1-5	TGTGCCAGTAGTCCGGGACAGGGTTTTAGTCAGCCCCAGCATTTT	CASSPGQGFSQPQHF
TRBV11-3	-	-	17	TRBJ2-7	TGTGCCAGCAGCTTAGTTGAGACTAGGCCTAAATACTACGAGCAGTACTTC	CASSLVETRPKYYEQYF
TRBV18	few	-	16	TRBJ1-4	TGTGCCAGCTCACCGGGGCAGACTGCAACTAATGAAAAACTGTTTTTT	CASSPGQTATNEKLFF
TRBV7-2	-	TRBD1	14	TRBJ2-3	TGTGCCAGCAGCGCAGGGGGCGGCACAGATACGCAGTATTTT	CASSAGGGTDTQYF
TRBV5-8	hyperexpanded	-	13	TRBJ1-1	TGTGCCAGCAGCAGGACGGGGAACACTGAAGCTTTCTTT	CASSRTGNTEAFF
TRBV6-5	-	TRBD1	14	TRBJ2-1	TGTGCCAGCAGAGCCGGACAGGAATACAATGAGCAGTTCTTC	CASRAGQEYNEQFF
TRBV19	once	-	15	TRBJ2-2	TGTGCCAGTAGTAGGGACCCCTGGGGATCAGGGGAGCTGTTTTTT	CASSRDPWGSGELFF
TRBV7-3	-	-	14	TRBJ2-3	TGTGCCAGCAGCTTAGACGAGAGGGTAGATACGCAGTATTTT	CASSLDERVDTQYF
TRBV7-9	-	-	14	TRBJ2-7	TGTGCCAGCAGCTTAGATGTTTTGTCCTACGAGCAGTACTTC	CASSLDVLSYEQYF
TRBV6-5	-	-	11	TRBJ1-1	TGTGCCAGCAGTTATCTCACTGAAGCTTTCTTT	CASSYLTEAFF
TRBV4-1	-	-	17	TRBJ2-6	TGCGCCAGCAGCCTAGAGCCTCAGGGATCTGGGGCCAACGTCCTGACTTTC	CASSLEPQGSGANVLTF
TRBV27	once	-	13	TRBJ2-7	TGTGCCAGCATTCCCGGGGTCTATTACGAGCAGTACTTC	CASIPGVYYEQYF
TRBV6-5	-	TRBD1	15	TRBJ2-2	TGTGCCAGCAGGAGGGGACAGGGGGCGACCGGGGAGCTGTTTTTT	CASRRGQGATGELFF
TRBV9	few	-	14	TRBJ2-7	TGTGCCAGCAGCGCCCGATCTAACTCCTACGAGCAGTACTTC	CASSARSNSYEQYF
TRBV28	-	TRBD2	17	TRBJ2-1	TGTGCCAGCAGTAGCCCGGGGACTAGCGGACCCTACAATGAGCAGTTCTTC	CASSSPGTSGPYNEQFF
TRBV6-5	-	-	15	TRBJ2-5	TGTGCCAGCAGTTACTCGAGGTCCCCCCTGGGGACCCAGTACTTC	CASSYSRSPLGTQYF
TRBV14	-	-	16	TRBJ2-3	TGTGCCAGCAGCCGCTACCCCCGGGTCAGCACAGATACGCAGTATTTT	CASSRYPRVSTDTQYF
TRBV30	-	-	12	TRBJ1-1	TGTGCCTGGAGTGGGGGGGGCCAAGAAGCTTTCTTT	CAWSGGGQEAFF
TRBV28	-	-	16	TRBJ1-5	TGTGCCAGCAGTTCCCTAGGACAGTATAGCAATCAGCCCCAGCATTTT	CASSSLGQYSNQPQHF
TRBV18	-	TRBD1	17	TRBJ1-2	TGTGCCAGCTCACCGCTAAGTGGACAGGGGGTTAACTATGGCTACACCTTC	CASSPLSGQGVNYGYTF
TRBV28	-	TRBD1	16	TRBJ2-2	TGTGCCAGCAGTTTCGCTCGGACAGGAACCACCGGGGAGCTGTTTTTT	CASSFARTGTTGELFF
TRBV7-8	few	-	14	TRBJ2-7	TGTGCCAGCAGCTTAAGACAGAGCTCCTACGAGCAGTACTTC	CASSLRQSSYEQYF
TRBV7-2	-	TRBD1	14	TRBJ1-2	TGTGCCAGCAGCATGACGACAGGGCCCTATGGCTACACCTTC	CASSMTTGPYGYTF
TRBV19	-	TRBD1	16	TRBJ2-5	TGTGCCAGTAGTATAGGTGGGACAGGGGGCAGAGAGACCCAGTACTTC	CASSIGGTGGRETQYF
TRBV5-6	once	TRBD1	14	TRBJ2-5	TGTGCCAGCAGCAACCAGGGGGATGGTGAGACCCAGTACTTC	CASSNQGDGETQYF
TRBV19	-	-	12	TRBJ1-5	TGTGCCAGTAGTCCTACACCGGAGCCCCAGCATTTT	CASSPTPEPQHF
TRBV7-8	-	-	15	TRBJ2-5	TGTGCCAGCAGCTATACCGGGACGGTAGGAGAGACCCAGTACTTC	CASSYTGTVGETQYF
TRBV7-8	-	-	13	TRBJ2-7	TGTGCCAGCAGCTTAGCGAATACCTACGAGCAGTACTTC	CASSLANTYEQYF
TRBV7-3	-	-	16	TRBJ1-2	TGTGCCAGCAGCCCAAAGGGGGGACAAAGTAACTATGGCTACACCTTC	CASSPKGGQSNYGYTF
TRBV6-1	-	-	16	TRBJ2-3	TGTGCCAGCAGTGAATTGGGCACAGCTAGCACAGATACGCAGTATTTT	CASSELGTASTDTQYF
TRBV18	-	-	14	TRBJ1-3	TGTGCCAGCTCATTCGGAATGGGAGGAAACACCATATATTTT	CASSFGMGGNTIYF
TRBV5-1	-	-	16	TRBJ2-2	TGCGCCAGCAGCTTGGGGTGGGAACGGAACACCGGGGAGCTGTTTTTT	CASSLGWERNTGELFF
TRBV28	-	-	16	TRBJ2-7	TGTGCCAGCAGTTCCCCCCCTCCAGTCAGCTCCTACGAGCAGTACTTC	CASSSPPPVSSYEQYF